This T cell receptor beta chain originates from a study of cytomegalovirus exposure and HLA in healthy donors. Study-level findings and limits: In a later analysis, DRB1 alleles had the most associated TCRs; HLA-C alleles the fewest.

Notes on this clone: What it binds is unknown.

Nominally healthy donors provided the samples, though records likely missed some immune exposures. Researchers ran the PCR with 60 Vbeta and 13 Jbeta primers. Sequencing was performed with immunoSEQ multiplex PCR; in TCRdb, only in-frame clones are kept and a portion is missing. The sample has around 180,000 clones; almost 85% are singletons. Sequencing was carried out using PBMCs. The receptor was isolated from a girl aged 10-17 years in good health and CMV-seropositive.

The CDR3 here is CASSPQGRGTEAFF. The CDR3 DNA sequence: TGCGCCAGCAGTCCACAGGGAAGAGGCACTGAAGCTTTCTTT. V is TRBV10-1 and J is TRBJ1-1, with D perhaps TRBD1 (6 bases). V lost 5 bases, J lost 4 bases, and 14 bases lay in between. Germline values: CDR1 WNHNN, CDR2 SYGVQD (reference sequence). The CDR3 is 14 amino acids.